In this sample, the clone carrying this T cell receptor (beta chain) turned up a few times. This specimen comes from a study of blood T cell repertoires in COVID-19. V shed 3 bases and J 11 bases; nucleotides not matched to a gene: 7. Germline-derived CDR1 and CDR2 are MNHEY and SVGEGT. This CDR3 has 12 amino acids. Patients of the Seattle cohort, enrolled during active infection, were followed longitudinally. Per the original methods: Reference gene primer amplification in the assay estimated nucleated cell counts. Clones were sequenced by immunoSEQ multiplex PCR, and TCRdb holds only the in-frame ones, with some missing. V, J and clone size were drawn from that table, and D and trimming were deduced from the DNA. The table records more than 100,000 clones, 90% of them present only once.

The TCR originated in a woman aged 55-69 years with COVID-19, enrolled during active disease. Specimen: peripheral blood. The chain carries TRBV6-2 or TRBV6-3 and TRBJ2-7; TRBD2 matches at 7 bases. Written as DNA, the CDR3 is TGTGCCAGCAGTTATTCGCGGGGGTTGGAGTACTTC. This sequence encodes CASSYSRGLEYF.